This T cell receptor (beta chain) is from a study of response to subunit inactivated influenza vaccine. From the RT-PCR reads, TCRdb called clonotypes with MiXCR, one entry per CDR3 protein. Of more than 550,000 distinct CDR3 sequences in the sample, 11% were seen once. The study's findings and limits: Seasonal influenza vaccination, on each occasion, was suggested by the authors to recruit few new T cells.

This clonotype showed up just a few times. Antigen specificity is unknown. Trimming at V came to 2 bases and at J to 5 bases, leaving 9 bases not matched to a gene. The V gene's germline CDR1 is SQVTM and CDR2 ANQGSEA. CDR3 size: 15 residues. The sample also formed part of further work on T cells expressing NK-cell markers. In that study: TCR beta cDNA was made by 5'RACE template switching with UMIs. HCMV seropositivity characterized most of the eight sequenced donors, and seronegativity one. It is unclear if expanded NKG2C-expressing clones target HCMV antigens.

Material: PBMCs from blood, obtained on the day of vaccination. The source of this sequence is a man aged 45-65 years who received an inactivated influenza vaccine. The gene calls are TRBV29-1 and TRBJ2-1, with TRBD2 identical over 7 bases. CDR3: CSVEMLAAADNEQFF. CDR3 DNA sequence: TGCAGCGTTGAAATGCTAGCGGCCGCGGACAATGAGCAGTTCTTC.